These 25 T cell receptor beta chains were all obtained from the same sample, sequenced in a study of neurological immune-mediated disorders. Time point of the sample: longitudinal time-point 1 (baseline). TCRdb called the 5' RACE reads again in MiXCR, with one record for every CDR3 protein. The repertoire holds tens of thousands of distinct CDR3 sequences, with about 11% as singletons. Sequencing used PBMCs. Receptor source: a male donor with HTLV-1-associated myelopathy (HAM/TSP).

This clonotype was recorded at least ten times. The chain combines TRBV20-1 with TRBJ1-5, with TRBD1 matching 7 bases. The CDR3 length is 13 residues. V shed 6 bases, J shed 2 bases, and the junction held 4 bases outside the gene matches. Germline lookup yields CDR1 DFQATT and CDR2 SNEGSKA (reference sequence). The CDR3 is CSAQGLGNQPQHF. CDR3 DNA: TGCAGTGCACAGGGGCTCGGCAATCAGCCCCAGCATTTT.

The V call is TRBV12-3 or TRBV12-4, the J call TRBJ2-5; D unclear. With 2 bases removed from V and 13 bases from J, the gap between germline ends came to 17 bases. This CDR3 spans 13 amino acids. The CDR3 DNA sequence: TGTGCCAGCAGTTTAAACCAGTTCGAGACCACGTACTTC. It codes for CASSLNQFETTYF.

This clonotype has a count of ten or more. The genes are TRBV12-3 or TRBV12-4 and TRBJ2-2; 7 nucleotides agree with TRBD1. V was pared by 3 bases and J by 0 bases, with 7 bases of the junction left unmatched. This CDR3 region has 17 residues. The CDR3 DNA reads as TGTGCCAGCAGTTTGCTAGGGGGCGGAACGAACACCGGGGAGCTGTTTTTT. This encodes CASSLLGGGTNTGELFF.

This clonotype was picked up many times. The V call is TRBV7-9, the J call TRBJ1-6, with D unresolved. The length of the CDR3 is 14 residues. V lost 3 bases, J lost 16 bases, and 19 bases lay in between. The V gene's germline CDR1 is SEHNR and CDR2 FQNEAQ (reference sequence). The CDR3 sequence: CASSFATGVELLHF. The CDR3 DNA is TGTGCCAGCAGCTTCGCTACTGGGGTTGAACTACTCCACTTT.

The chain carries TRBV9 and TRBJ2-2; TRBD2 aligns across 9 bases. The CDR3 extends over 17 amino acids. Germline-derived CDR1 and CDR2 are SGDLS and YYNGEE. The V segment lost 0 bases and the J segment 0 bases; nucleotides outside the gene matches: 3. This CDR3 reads CASSVGASGANTGELFF. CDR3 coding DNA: TGTGCCAGCAGCGTAGGGGCTAGCGGGGCGAACACCGGGGAGCTGTTTTTT.

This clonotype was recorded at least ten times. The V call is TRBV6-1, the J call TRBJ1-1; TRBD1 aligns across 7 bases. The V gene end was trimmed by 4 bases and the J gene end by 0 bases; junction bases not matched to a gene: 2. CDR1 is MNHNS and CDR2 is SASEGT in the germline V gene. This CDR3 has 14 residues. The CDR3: CASSGDSMNTEAFF. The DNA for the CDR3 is TGTGCCAGCAGTGGGGACAGCATGAACACTGAAGCTTTCTTT.

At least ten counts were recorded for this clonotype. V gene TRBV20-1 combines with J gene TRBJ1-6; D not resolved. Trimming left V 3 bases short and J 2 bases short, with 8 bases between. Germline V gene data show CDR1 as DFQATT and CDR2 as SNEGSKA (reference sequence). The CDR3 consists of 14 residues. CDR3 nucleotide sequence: TGCAGTGCTAGGGGTAGTCCCTATAATTCACCCCTCCACTTT. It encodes CSARGSPYNSPLHF.

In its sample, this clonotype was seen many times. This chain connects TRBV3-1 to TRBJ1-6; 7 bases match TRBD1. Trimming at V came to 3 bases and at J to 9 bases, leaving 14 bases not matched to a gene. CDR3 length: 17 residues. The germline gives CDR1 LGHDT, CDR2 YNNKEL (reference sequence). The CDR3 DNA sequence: TGTGCCAGCAGCCACAGGGCCCGACAGGGAGTAGTTTCACCCCTCCACTTT. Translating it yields CASSHRARQGVVSPLHF.

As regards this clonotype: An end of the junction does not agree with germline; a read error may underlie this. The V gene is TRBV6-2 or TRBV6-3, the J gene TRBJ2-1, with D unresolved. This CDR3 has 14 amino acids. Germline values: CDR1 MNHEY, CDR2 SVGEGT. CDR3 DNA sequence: TGTGCTAGCAGTTCGGCGCCCCGCAGCAATGAGCAGTTCTTC. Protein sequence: CASSSAPRSNEQFF.

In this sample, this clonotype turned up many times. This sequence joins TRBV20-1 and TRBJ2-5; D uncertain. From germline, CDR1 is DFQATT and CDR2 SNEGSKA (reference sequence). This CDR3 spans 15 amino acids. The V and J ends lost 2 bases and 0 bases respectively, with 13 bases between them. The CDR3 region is CSARSQKEYQETQYF. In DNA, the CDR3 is TGCAGTGCTAGATCTCAGAAGGAGTACCAAGAGACCCAGTACTTC.

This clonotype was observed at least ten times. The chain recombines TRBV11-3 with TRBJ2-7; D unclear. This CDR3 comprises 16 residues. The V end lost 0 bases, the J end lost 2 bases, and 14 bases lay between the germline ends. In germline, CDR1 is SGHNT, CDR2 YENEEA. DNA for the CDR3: TGTGCCAGCAGCTTAGATCCCATCAAGGCCACCTACGAGCAGTACTTC. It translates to CASSLDPIKATYEQYF.

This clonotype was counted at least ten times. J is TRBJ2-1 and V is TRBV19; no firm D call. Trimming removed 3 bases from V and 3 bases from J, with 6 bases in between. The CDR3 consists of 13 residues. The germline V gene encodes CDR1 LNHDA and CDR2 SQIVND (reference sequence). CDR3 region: CASSIADYNEQFF. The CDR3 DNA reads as TGTGCCAGTAGTATTGCCGACTACAATGAGCAGTTCTTC. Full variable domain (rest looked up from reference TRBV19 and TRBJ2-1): DGGITQSPKYLFRKEGQNVTLSCEQNLNHDAMYWYRQDPGQGLRLIYYSQIVNDFQKGDIAEGYSVSREKKESFPLTVTSAQKNPTAFYLCASSIADYNEQFFGPGTRLTVL.

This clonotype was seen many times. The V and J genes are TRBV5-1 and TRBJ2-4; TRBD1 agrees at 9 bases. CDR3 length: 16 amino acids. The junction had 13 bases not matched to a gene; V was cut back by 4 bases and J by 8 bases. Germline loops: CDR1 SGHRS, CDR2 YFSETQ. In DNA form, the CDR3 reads TGCGCCAGCAGCCTTACCTCCGGGACAGGGCGGGACATTCAGTACTTC. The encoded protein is CASSLTSGTGRDIQYF.

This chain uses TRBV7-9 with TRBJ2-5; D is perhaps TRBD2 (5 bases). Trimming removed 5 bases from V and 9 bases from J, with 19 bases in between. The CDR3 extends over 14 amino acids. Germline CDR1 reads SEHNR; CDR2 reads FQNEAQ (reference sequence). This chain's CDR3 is CASSPLSGARSQYF. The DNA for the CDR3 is TGTGCCAGCAGCCCCCTAAGCGGAGCAAGATCCCAGTACTTC. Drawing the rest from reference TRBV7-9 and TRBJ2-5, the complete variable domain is DTGVSQNPRHKITKRGQNVTFRCDPISEHNRLYWYRQTLGQGPEFLTYFQNEAQLEKSRLLSDRFSAERPKGSFSTLEIQRTEQGDSAMYLCASSPLSGARSQYFGPGTRLLVL.

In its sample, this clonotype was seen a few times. Here the CDR3 reads CASTGTVGQGASGANVLTF. The CDR3 DNA sequence: TGTGCCAGCACGGGGACGGTAGGACAGGGGGCATCTGGGGCCAACGTCCTGACTTTC. The rearrangement uses TRBV10-3 and TRBJ2-6; 11 bases align to TRBD1. This CDR3 is built from 19 residues. The V gene end was trimmed by 10 bases and the J gene end by 1 base; junction bases not matched to a gene: 15. Germline lookup yields CDR1 ENHRY and CDR2 SYGVKD.

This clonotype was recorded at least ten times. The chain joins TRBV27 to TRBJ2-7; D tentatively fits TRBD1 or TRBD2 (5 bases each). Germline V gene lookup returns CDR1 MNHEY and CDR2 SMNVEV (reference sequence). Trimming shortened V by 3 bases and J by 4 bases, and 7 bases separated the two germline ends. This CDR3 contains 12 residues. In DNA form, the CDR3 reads TGTGCCAGCAGTTTTGGGGGTTACGAGCAGTACTTC. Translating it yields CASSFGGYEQYF.

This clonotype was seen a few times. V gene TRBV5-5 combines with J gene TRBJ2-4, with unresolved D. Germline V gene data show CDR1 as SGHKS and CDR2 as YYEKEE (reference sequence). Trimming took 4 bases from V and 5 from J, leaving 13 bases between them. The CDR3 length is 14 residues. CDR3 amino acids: CASSAAWFQNIQYF. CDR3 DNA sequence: TGTGCCAGCAGCGCCGCATGGTTCCAAAACATTCAGTACTTC.

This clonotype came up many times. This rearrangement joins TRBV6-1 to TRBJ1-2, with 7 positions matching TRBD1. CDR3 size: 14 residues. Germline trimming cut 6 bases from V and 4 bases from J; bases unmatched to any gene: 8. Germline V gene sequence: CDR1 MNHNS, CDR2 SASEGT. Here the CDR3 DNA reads TGTGCCAGCAGCGACAGGGTGTATGGCTATGGCTACACCTTC. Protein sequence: CASSDRVYGYGYTF.

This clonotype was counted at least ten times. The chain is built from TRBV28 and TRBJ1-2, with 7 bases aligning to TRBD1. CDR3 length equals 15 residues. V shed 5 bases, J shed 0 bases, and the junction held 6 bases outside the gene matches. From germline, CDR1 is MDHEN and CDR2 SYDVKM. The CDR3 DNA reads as TGTGCCAGCAGTCCAAGGGACAGACCTAACTATGGCTACACCTTC. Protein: CASSPRDRPNYGYTF.

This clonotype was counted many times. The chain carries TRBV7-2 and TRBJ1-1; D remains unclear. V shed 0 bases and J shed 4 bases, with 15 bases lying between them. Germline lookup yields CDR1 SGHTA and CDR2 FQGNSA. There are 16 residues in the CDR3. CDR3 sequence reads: CASSLALLRGGTEAFF. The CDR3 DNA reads TGTGCCAGCAGCTTAGCTCTCTTACGGGGTGGCACTGAAGCTTTCTTT. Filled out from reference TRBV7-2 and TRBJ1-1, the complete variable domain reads GAGVSQSPSNKVTEKGKDVELRCDPISGHTALYWYRQSLGQGLEFLIYFQGNSAPDKSGLPSDRFSAERTGGSVSTLTIQRTQQEDSAVYLCASSLALLRGGTEAFFGQGTRLTVV.

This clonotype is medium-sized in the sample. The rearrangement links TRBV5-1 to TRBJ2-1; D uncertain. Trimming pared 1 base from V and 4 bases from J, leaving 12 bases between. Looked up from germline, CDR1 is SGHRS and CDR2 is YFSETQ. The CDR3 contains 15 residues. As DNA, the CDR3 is TGCGCCAGCAGCTTGACACAGAATGATTACAATGAGCAGTTCTTC. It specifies CASSLTQNDYNEQFF.

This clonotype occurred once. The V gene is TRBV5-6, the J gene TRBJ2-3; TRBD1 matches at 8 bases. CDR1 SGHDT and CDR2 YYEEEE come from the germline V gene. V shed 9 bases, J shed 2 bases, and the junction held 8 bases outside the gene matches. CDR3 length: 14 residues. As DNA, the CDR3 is TGTGCCAACAAAACAGGGGGAAACACAGATACGCAGTATTTT. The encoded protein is CANKTGGNTDTQYF.

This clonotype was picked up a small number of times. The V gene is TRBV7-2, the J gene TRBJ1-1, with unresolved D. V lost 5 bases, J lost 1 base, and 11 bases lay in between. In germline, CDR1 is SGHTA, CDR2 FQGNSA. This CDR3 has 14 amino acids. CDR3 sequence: CASSPRRRNTEAFF. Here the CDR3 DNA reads TGTGCCAGCAGCCCCCGGAGGAGGAACACTGAAGCTTTCTTT.

DNA of the CDR3: TGTGCCAGCAGCTTGAAGCCGGCCGGGGTTCGCGAGCAGTACTTC. This gives the protein CASSLKPAGVREQYF. The J gene is TRBJ2-7, the V gene TRBV5-4; the D gene is possibly TRBD2 (5 bases). Trimming removed 1 base at V and 6 bases at J, with 17 bases between. The CDR3 extends over 15 amino acids. The germline V gene has CDR1 SGHNT and CDR2 YYREEE (reference sequence).

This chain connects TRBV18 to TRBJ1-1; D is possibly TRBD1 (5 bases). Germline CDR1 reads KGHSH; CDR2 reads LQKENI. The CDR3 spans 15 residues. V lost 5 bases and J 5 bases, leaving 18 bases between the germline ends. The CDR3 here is CASSSPRDGGTEAFF. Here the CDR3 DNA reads TGTGCCAGCTCATCCCCCCGGGACGGTGGGACTGAAGCTTTCTTT.